A selection of T cell receptor beta chains follows, all from one sample in a study of T-cell reconstitution after alpha-beta-depleted transplantation in children. Via MiXCR, TCRdb re-called the PCR reads, giving one row per CDR3 protein. The repertoire consists of 200,000 to 250,000 distinct CDR3 sequences, with 6.5% to 9% occurring once and the leading ten covering nearly 6.5%. The sample was PBMCs, mostly from graft donor cells, taken 180 days after TCRalphabeta/CD19-depleted stem cell transplant. The source of these receptors is a male patient aged 10-17 years who had a stem cell transplant for acute lymphoblastic leukemia, so the T cells may come from the graft donor. CDR3s include the opening cysteine and the closing phenylalanine or tryptophan. The D gene is left open where the match is weak. Some rows have no size entry. The others give once, few or many, or a class for an expanded clone.

d_gene	v_gene	j_gene	abundance	CDR3aa	CDR3nt
NA	TRBV5-1	TRBJ1-4	many	CASSFEESTNEKLFF	TGCGCCAGCAGCTTCGAGGAGTCAACTAATGAAAAACTGTTTTTT
TRBD1	TRBV4-3	TRBJ1-2	many	CASSQDGTGSGYTF	TGCGCCAGCAGCCAAGATGGGACAGGGTCTGGCTACACCTTC
NA	TRBV7-2	TRBJ1-5	many	CASSLEWGGNQPQHF	TGTGCCAGCAGCTTAGAATGGGGAGGCAATCAGCCCCAGCATTTT
TRBD1	TRBV7-9	TRBJ2-7	many	CASSLPQGEQYF	TGTGCCAGCAGCTTACCACAGGGGGAGCAGTACTTC
TRBD2	TRBV27	TRBJ2-3	few	CASSPKRDPVGDTQYF	TGTGCCAGCAGTCCCAAGCGGGATCCTGTCGGGGATACGCAGTATTTT
NA	TRBV11-3	TRBJ2-2	few	CASLHRRELFF	TGTGCCAGCTTACATCGGCGGGAGCTGTTTTTT
NA	TRBV12-3/TRBV12-4	TRBJ2-2	many	CASTLGPHTGELFF	TGTGCCAGCACTCTGGGACCTCACACCGGGGAGCTGTTTTTT
NA	TRBV7-6	TRBJ2-7	few	CASSPDQGRSDEQYF	TGTGCCAGCAGCCCCGACCAGGGGCGTTCAGACGAGCAGTACTTC
NA	TRBV9	TRBJ2-6	many	CASSATSLSGANVLTF	TGTGCCAGCAGCGCCACTAGTCTCTCTGGGGCCAACGTCCTGACTTTC
NA	TRBV29-1	TRBJ1-2	NA	CSVEKSGWRTGYTF	TGCAGCGTTGAAAAATCCGGATGGAGGACTGGCTACACCTTC
NA	TRBV14	TRBJ1-1	many	CASSQADPFEAFF	TGTGCCAGCAGCCAAGCCGACCCATTTGAAGCTTTCTTT
NA	TRBV12-3/TRBV12-4	TRBJ2-7	many	CASSSHYEQYF	TGTGCCAGCAGTTCCCACTACGAGCAGTACTTC
TRBD2	TRBV7-9	TRBJ2-1	many	CASSFSAGTSGTEQFF	TGTGCCAGCAGCTTTTCCGCCGGGACTAGCGGGACGGAGCAGTTCTTC
TRBD1	TRBV5-1	TRBJ1-6	many	CASSRGQGKSYNSPLHF	TGCGCCAGCAGCCGTGGACAGGGGAAATCCTATAATTCACCCCTCCACTTT
NA	TRBV12-5	TRBJ1-2	few	CASGFPGYGYTF	TGTGCTAGTGGTTTCCCTGGGTACGGCTACACCTTT
TRBD2	TRBV5-6	TRBJ2-2	many	CASSFGRASGYHTGELFF	TGTGCCAGCAGCTTTGGTCGCGCTAGCGGGTACCACACCGGGGAGCTGTTTTTT
TRBD1	TRBV7-2	TRBJ1-3	NA	CASSLVATGWGNTIYF	TGTGCCAGCAGCTTAGTGGCGACAGGGTGGGGAAACACCATATATTTT
TRBD1	TRBV5-8	TRBJ1-1	many	CASTRDRHRTEAFF	TGTGCCAGCACCCGGGACAGACATCGCACTGAAGCTTTCTTT
NA	TRBV10-3	TRBJ2-5	many	CAIRRGHQETQYF	TGTGCCATCAGGCGGGGGCACCAAGAGACCCAGTACTTC
NA	TRBV10-2	TRBJ2-5	many	CASSFRDGTQYF	TGCGCCAGCAGTTTCAGGGACGGGACCCAGTACTTC
NA	TRBV12-3/TRBV12-4	TRBJ2-2	many	CASSLGQYNTGELFF	TGTGCCAGCAGTTTGGGGCAGTATAACACCGGGGAGCTGTTTTTT
TRBD1	TRBV7-6	TRBJ1-2	NA	CASSPGQGYTYGYTF	TGTGCCAGCAGCCCAGGACAGGGATATACCTATGGCTACACCTTC
TRBD1	TRBV28	TRBJ1-2	many	CASRSQGTGLSYGYTF	TGTGCCAGCAGGTCTCAAGGGACAGGACTATCCTATGGCTACACCTTC
TRBD1	TRBV4-1	TRBJ2-7	many	CASSLAGQGSSYEQYF	TGCGCCAGCAGCCTCGCGGGACAGGGTTCGTCCTACGAGCAGTACTTC
NA	TRBV6-1	TRBJ2-7	few	CASSEGGLGLGYEQYF	TGTGCCAGCAGTGAAGGAGGTCTGGGACTTGGGTACGAGCAGTACTTC
TRBD1	TRBV6-1	TRBJ1-2	many	CASSVSGTGIEDTF	TGTGCCAGCAGCGTTTCCGGGACAGGTATAGAGGACACCTTC
TRBD2	TRBV7-6	TRBJ2-1	few	CASSRRTSGGAGRAYNEQFF	TGTGCCAGCAGCCGCCGGACTAGCGGGGGGGCCGGAAGAGCCTACAATGAGCAGTTCTTC
TRBD1	TRBV7-2	TRBJ1-2	few	CASSPLTGNYGYTF	TGTGCCAGCAGCCCCTTGACAGGGAACTATGGCTACACCTTC
NA	TRBV25-1	TRBJ1-1	many	CASSESDRRSEAFF	TGTGCCAGCAGTGAATCCGACAGACGCTCTGAAGCTTTCTTT
NA	TRBV20-1	TRBJ2-2	many	CSAREISRPRGGELFF	TGCAGTGCTAGAGAGATTAGCAGGCCGAGAGGCGGGGAGCTGTTTTTT
TRBD1	TRBV15	TRBJ1-5	many	CATKPGTAYNQPQHF	TGTGCCACCAAACCCGGGACAGCCTACAATCAGCCCCAGCATTTT
TRBD2	TRBV7-6	TRBJ2-7	few	CASSSSSGRVYEQYF	TGTGCCAGCAGCTCATCTAGCGGGAGGGTATACGAGCAGTACTTC
TRBD1	TRBV10-3	TRBJ1-2	many	CAISENLQGAGDGYTF	TGTGCCATCAGTGAGAACCTACAGGGGGCCGGGGATGGCTACACCTTC
TRBD1	TRBV7-9	TRBJ2-7	many	CASSTYRDSSYEQYF	TGTGCCAGCAGCACCTACCGGGACAGCTCCTACGAGCAGTACTTC
NA	TRBV10-3	TRBJ2-1	many	CAISRDFNSYNEQFF	TGTGCCATCAGCCGAGATTTTAACTCCTACAATGAGCAGTTCTTC
TRBD1	TRBV12-3/TRBV12-4	TRBJ2-3	many	CASSRRQGARGDTQYF	TGTGCCAGCAGTCGTCGACAGGGGGCGCGGGGAGATACGCAGTATTTT
NA	TRBV10-3	TRBJ1-5	many	CAISEPRGPGNQPQHF	TGTGCCATCAGTGAACCGCGGGGGCCGGGCAATCAGCCCCAGCATTTT
NA	TRBV29-1	TRBJ2-1	many	CSVERNSGYEQFF	TGCAGCGTTGAAAGGAATAGCGGCTATGAGCAGTTCTTC
NA	TRBV9	TRBJ2-3	many	CASSVQGRNTDTQYF	TGTGCCAGCAGCGTCCAGGGGAGGAACACAGATACGCAGTATTTT